The clone carrying this T cell receptor beta chain was recorded only once. As yet, its antigen is unknown. TCRdb independently ran MiXCR on the 5' RACE reads; one entry per CDR3 protein. The repertoire holds 350,000 or so distinct CDR3 sequences, with roughly 8.3% as singletons. V gave up 2 bases and J gave up 0 bases, with 18 bases separating them. The CDR3 sequence is 18 residues long. The germline V gene has CDR1 ENHRY and CDR2 SYGVKD. The data are from a study of T cells after yellow fever vaccination. Study results and caveats: Although the secondary response was weaker, it peaked faster, at day 5 versus 15. A small share of clonotypes appeared in both CD4 and CD8 compartments. Boosting was followed by the reappearance of most primary-vaccination clones (roughly 96% CD4, about 90% CD8). Bulk-population clonotypes that are abundant could appear as contaminants in FACS-sorted repertoires.

This chain links TRBV10-3 with TRBJ2-3; no clear D gene. Sequencing was performed on PBMCs, taken about 41 days after the first yellow fever vaccination. The receptor's source is a man younger than 35 who received the YFV17D yellow fever vaccine. For the CDR3, the DNA is TGTGCCATCAGTGAGATCGGCCGGAGCCCCGCTAGCACAGATACGCAGTATTTT. Encoded protein: CAISEIGRSPASTDTQYF.